This TCR beta chain was observed in a study of blood T cell repertoires in COVID-19. At the level of the study: Acute and convalescent COVID-19 samples came from the United States, Italy and Spain.

Patients in Seattle were enrolled during active infection, then followed longitudinally. Study processing details: Using reference gene primer amplification, nucleated cell counts were estimated. The protocol was immunoSEQ multiplex PCR, while the TCRdb copy is restricted to in-frame clones and leaves out a portion. The V and J calls and the clone size are those of that table, but D and trimming were determined from the DNA. The sample holds about 360,000 clones, around nine tenths seen once. The specimen sequenced was peripheral blood. This TCR was recovered from a woman aged 60 to 75 with COVID-19, enrolled during active disease.

CDR3 nucleotide sequence: TGTGCCAGCAGCTTATACAGCGGGGGTCCAAATACGCAGTATTTT. It codes for CASSLYSGGPNTQYF. This chain joins TRBV7-2 and TRBJ2-3; the match to TRBD2 covers 8 bases. In germline, CDR1 is SGHTA, CDR2 FQGNSA. Unmatched junction bases numbered 8, after V lost 2 bases and J lost 7 bases. CDR3 length equals 15 residues.